This entry is about one T cell receptor (beta chain). This sample was taken from a study of blood T cell repertoires in COVID-19. Study in general: Samples representing acute and convalescent COVID-19 were sourced from the United States, Italy and Spain. Sample material is recorded as cDNA or gDNA derived from T cells, B-cell-depleted T cells, or PBMCs.

CDR3 size: 15 residues. V was cut by 3 bases and J by 7 bases, with 15 bases left in between. Germline V CDR1 and CDR2: LNHDA, SQIVND (reference sequence). Authors' data handling: Reference gene primers were amplified, and this amplification served to estimate nucleated cell counts. Clones were sequenced by immunoSEQ multiplex PCR, and TCRdb holds only the in-frame ones, with some missing. That table supplies the V and J calls and clone size; D and trimming were determined from the DNA. The sample has approximately 150,000 clones; 86% are singletons. V and J are TRBV19 and TRBJ2-2; D is possibly TRBD2 (6 bases). This TCR came from a woman between 70 and 85 years old with acute or convalescent COVID-19. The sample comprised peripheral blood. CDR3: CASSMEGRNGGELFF. The DNA for the CDR3 is TGTGCCAGTAGTATGGAGGGTCGGAACGGCGGGGAGCTGTTTTTT.